This T cell receptor beta chain was identified in a study of blood T cell repertoires in COVID-19. The CDR3 loop spans 15 amino acids. CDR1 is SGHRS and CDR2 is YFSETQ in the germline V gene. V gave up 4 bases and J gave up 4 bases; unmatched junction bases: 8. Using immunoSEQ multiplex PCR, the repertoire was profiled, and TCRdb retains in-frame clones only, with some absent. The sample lists about 62,000 clones, 76% occurring once. In this sample, this clone turned up once. The sequence derives from a woman aged 50 to 60 with active or convalescent COVID-19. Input material: peripheral blood. The chain carries TRBV5-1 and TRBJ2-1; 7 bases are shared with TRBD1. The CDR3 DNA is TGCGCCAGCAGCAAGACAGGGACCGAATACAATGAGCAGTTCTTC. This sequence encodes CASSKTGTEYNEQFF.